One T cell receptor (beta chain) is described in this entry. Its antigen remains unknown. Quantitative 5'-RACE was performed with molecular barcodes, and it yielded the TCR beta libraries. MiXCR, run by TCRdb on the 5' RACE reads, gives a single entry per CDR3 protein. This sample has 150,000 to 200,000 distinct CDR3 sequences, with approximately 10% found just once. The data were taken from a study of CD8 T cells in ankylosing spondylitis. Notes on the study in general: Reports of some motif variants in reactive arthritis synovial fluid and blood predate this one. Disease-linked clones were reportedly significantly enriched in matched ankylosing spondylitis synovial fluid. Seemingly characteristic of ankylosing spondylitis blood was a TCR beta motif consisting of 7 or 8 highly homologous variants.

This TCR came from a male donor with ankylosing spondylitis or in good health (not recorded which). Sequencing input: blood, either unsorted or a sorted T cell fraction (not recorded which).

Here the CDR3 DNA reads TGTGCCAGCAGTTTTGAGGGGGGGGAGAGACCCCTCCACTTT. It translates to CASSFEGGERPLHF. The rearrangement joins TRBV27 to TRBJ1-6; D may be TRBD1 (6 bases). Germline-derived CDR1 and CDR2 are MNHEY and SMNVEV (reference sequence). This CDR3 contains 14 residues. Trimming pared 3 bases from V and 12 bases from J, leaving 15 bases between.